A selection of T cell receptor beta chains follows, all from one sample in a study of blood T cell repertoires in COVID-19. Here immunoSEQ multiplex PCR was the method, and the copy in TCRdb shows in-frame clones only, minus some. The table includes roughly 360,000 clones, about 80% detected once. The sequenced sample was peripheral blood. Receptor source: a human donor with acute or convalescent COVID-19. The donor label of this sample is uncertain. Each CDR3 is given with its conserved first and last residue. A D gene is named only where the DNA matches it firmly. A row's size may be missing; if present it is once, few, many or a size class.

TGTGCCAGCAGTGATGAGGGACAGGATGGGTTAGGGGACTATGGCTACACCTTC CASSDEGQDGLGDYGYTF TRBD1 18 - TRBJ1-2 TRBV6-4
TGTGCCACCCGCCGGGGGGAGAGAGTCGGGGAGCTGTTTTTT CATRRGERVGELFF TRBD2 14 once TRBJ2-2 TRBV19
TGCAGCGTTGGGGATACAGGACCCTATGGCTACACCTTC CSVGDTGPYGYTF - 13 - TRBJ1-2 TRBV29-1
TGTGCCAGCAGCTTGAATCCCACCTACGAGCAGTACTTC CASSLNPTYEQYF - 13 - TRBJ2-7 TRBV5-5
TGTGCCAGCAGTGAACGGACCGGGAACCCGACGTCGAACTATGGCTACACCTTC CASSERTGNPTSNYGYTF - 18 few TRBJ1-2 TRBV25-1
TGCAGCGTGCAGGGACTAGCGGGGGGCAAGCAAGAGACCCAGTACTTC CSVQGLAGGKQETQYF TRBD2 16 - TRBJ2-5 TRBV29-1
TGTGCCAGCAGTCCCCCCTACGGGGGGGCAGGTGGCGGGGAGCTGTTTTTT CASSPPYGGAGGGELFF TRBD2 17 few TRBJ2-2 TRBV28
TGTGCCAGCAACACTCAGGGTGGCAAGGCTGAAGCTTTCTTT CASNTQGGKAEAFF - 14 - TRBJ1-1 TRBV6-5
TGTGCCAGCAGCTCCGTTAGCGGGTCTGTGAGCTCCTACGAGCAGTACTTC CASSSVSGSVSSYEQYF TRBD2 17 - TRBJ2-7 TRBV7-2
TGTGCCTGGAGTGTCCGCCGGTTAGGAAACACCATATATTTT CAWSVRRLGNTIYF - 14 - TRBJ1-3 TRBV30
TGTGCCAGCAGCCCACCGGACAGGGGGCTCGTGGGCTACACCTTC CASSPPDRGLVGYTF TRBD1 15 - TRBJ1-2 TRBV28
TGTGCCAGCAGCCCCGCGTCAGGGTTTTATGGCTACACCTTC CASSPASGFYGYTF - 14 - TRBJ1-2 TRBV7-9
TGTGCCACCACGACAGGGGGCGGCGGTTATGAAAAACTGTTTTTT CATTTGGGGYEKLFF TRBD1 15 once TRBJ1-4 TRBV19
TGTGCCAGCTCACCAATACAGGGAGACTATAATTCACCCCTCCACTTT CASSPIQGDYNSPLHF - 16 - TRBJ1-6 TRBV18
TGTGCCAGTAGGAGACAGGGTCGATCAGGGGATTCTGAAGCTTTCTTT CASRRQGRSGDSEAFF TRBD1 16 - TRBJ1-1 TRBV19
TGTGCCAGCGGGCGGGGGGACGGCGAGCAGTACTTC CASGRGDGEQYF TRBD2 12 few TRBJ2-7 TRBV6-5
TGTGCCAGCAGCCCAATAGGGACAGACCAAGAGACCCAGTACTTC CASSPIGTDQETQYF TRBD1 15 - TRBJ2-5 TRBV7-6
TGTGCCACCAGACAGGGGCGAGGCGGTGAAGCTTTCTTT CATRQGRGGEAFF TRBD1 13 - TRBJ1-1 TRBV2
TGTGCCAGCAGTTCAACAGGGTCGGGGAACACTGAAGCTTTCTTT CASSSTGSGNTEAFF - 15 - TRBJ1-1 TRBV28
TGTGCCAGCAGCTTGGGCAGGGAATTAAATAATTCACCCCTCCACTTT CASSLGRELNNSPLHF - 16 - TRBJ1-6 TRBV5-5
TGTGCCATCTCCCGACAGTCCTACGAGCAGTACTTC CAISRQSYEQYF - 12 - TRBJ2-7 TRBV10-3
TGTGCCAGCAGCGGGGCGCGGACAGGGGGAGGTTGGAACTATGGCTACACCTTC CASSGARTGGGWNYGYTF TRBD1 18 - TRBJ1-2 TRBV4-2
TGTGCCAGCAGCCCACAGCGGGAGCTCAAGACCCAGTACTTC CASSPQRELKTQYF TRBD2 14 - TRBJ2-5 TRBV5-4
TGCAGTGCTAGTCGACAGGGGGCTGACTATGGCTACACCTTC CSASRQGADYGYTF TRBD1 14 - TRBJ1-2 TRBV20-1
TGTGCCAGGTCGGACAGTAGTCCGAACACCGGGGAGCTGTTTTTT CARSDSSPNTGELFF - 15 - TRBJ2-2 TRBV2
TGTGCCAGCAGCTCCGGCGGAGGGGTGATAGAGACCCAGTACTTC CASSSGGGVIETQYF - 15 once TRBJ2-5 TRBV7-6
TGTGCCAGCAGTAACCCCGGGACTGTTAACACCGGGGAGCTGTTTTTT CASSNPGTVNTGELFF - 16 many TRBJ2-2 TRBV5-4
TGCGCCAGCAGCGGGACTAGCGGGGGAACCTACGAGCAGTACTTC CASSGTSGGTYEQYF TRBD2 15 - TRBJ2-7 TRBV10-2
TGTGCCAGCAGCTCTGACAGGGGGTTCATTTCACCCCTCCACTTT CASSSDRGFISPLHF TRBD1 15 - TRBJ1-6 TRBV5-8
TGTGCCAGCAGTTTTCCCCGACAGGGAACTTCACCCCTCCACTTT CASSFPRQGTSPLHF TRBD1 15 - TRBJ1-6 TRBV28
TGTGCCAGCAGCTTAGGGGTCGGAGCGGGGAACTACAATGAGCAGTTCTTC CASSLGVGAGNYNEQFF TRBD2 17 - TRBJ2-1 TRBV11-2
TGTGCCAGCTCACCACAGGGGAAGGTCTACGAGCAGTACTTC CASSPQGKVYEQYF - 14 - TRBJ2-7 TRBV18
TGTGCCAGCAGGAACGGCGGGGGCAATCAGCCCCAGCATTTT CASRNGGGNQPQHF - 14 few TRBJ1-5 TRBV6-5